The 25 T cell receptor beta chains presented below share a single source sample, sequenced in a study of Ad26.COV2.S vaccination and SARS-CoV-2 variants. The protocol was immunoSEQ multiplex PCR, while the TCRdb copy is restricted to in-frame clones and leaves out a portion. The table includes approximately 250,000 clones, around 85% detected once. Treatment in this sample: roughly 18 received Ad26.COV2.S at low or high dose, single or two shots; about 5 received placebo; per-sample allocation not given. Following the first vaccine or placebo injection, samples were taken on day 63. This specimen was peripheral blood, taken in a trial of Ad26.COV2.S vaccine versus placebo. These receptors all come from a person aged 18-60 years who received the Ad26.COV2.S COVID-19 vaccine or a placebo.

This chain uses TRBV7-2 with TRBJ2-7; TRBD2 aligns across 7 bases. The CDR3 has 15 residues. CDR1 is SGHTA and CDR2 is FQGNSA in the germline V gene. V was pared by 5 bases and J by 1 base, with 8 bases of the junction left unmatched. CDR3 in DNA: TGTGCCAGCAGCCGCGGTCCGGGGGGTTCCTACGAGCAGTACTTC. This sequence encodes CASSRGPGGSYEQYF.

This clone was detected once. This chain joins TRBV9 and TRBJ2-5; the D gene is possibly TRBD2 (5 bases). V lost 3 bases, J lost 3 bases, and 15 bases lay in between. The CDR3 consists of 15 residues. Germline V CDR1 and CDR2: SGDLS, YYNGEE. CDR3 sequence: CASSGRTGTKETQYF. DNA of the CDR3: TGTGCCAGCAGCGGACGGACGGGAACGAAAGAGACCCAGTACTTC.

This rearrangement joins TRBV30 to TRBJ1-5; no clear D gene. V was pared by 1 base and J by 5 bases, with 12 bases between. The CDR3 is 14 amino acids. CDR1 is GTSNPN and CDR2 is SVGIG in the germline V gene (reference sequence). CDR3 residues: CAWSAQREDQPQHF. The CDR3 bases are TGTGCCTGGAGTGCGCAGAGAGAAGATCAGCCCCAGCATTTT.

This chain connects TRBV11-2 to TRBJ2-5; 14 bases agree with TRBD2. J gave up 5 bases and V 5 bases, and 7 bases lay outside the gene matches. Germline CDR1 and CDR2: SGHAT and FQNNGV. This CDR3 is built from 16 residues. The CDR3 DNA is TGTGCCAGCAGCCCCCGACTAGCGGGAGGGAGGGAGACCCAGTACTTC. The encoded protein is CASSPRLAGGRETQYF.

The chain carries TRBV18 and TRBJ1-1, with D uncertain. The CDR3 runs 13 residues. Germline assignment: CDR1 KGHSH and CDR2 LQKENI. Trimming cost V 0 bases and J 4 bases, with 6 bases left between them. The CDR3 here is CASSPPGSTEAFF. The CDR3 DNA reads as TGTGCCAGCTCACCACCGGGGAGCACTGAAGCTTTCTTT.

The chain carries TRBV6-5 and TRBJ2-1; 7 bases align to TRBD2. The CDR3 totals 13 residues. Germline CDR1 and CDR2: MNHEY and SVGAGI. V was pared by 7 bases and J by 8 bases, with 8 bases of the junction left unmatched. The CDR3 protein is CASIRTRGDEQFF. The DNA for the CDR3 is TGTGCCAGCATTAGGACTAGAGGGGATGAGCAGTTCTTC.

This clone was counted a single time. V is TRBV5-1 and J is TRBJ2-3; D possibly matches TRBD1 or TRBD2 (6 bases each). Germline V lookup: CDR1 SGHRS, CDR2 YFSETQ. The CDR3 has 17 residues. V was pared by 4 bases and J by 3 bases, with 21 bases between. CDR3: CASSHLKGGLGTDTQYF. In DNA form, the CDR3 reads TGCGCCAGCAGCCACCTAAAAGGGGGACTCGGTACAGATACGCAGTATTTT. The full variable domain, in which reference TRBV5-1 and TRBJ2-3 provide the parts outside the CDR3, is KAGVTQTPRYLIKTRGQQVTLSCSPISGHRSVSWYQQTPGQGLQFLFEYFSETQRNKGNFPGRFSGRQFSNSRSEMNVSTLELGDSALYLCASSHLKGGLGTDTQYFGPGTRLTVL.

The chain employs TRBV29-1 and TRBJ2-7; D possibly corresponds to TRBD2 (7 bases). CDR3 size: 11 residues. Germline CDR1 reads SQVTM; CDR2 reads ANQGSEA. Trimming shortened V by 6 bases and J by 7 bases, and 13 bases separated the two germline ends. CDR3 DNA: TGCAGCGTGGGGGGGGGCGCGGAGCAGTACTTC. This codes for CSVGGGAEQYF.

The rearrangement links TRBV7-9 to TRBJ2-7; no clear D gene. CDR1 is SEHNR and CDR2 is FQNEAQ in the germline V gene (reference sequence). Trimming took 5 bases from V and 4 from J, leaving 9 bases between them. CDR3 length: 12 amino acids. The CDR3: CASSTFQYEQYF. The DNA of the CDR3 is TGTGCCAGCAGCACCTTTCAGTACGAGCAGTACTTC. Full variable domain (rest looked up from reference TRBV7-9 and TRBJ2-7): DTGVSQNPRHKITKRGQNVTFRCDPISEHNRLYWYRQTLGQGPEFLTYFQNEAQLEKSRLLSDRFSAERPKGSFSTLEIQRTEQGDSAMYLCASSTFQYEQYFGPGTRLTVT.

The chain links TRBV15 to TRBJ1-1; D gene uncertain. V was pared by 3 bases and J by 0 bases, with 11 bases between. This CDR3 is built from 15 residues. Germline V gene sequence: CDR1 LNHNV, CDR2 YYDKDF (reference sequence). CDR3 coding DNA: TGTGCCACCAGCAGGAGATTGAGCATGAACACTGAAGCTTTCTTT. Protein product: CATSRRLSMNTEAFF.

For the CDR3, the DNA is TGTGCCAGCAGCCTGCTCGCCGGGGGACCTCAAGAATACTTC. Translated, it gives CASSLLAGGPQEYF. The gene calls are TRBV5-4 and TRBJ2-5, with a weak D call TRBD2 (6 bases). V was shortened by 4 bases and J by 14 bases, with 24 bases between the two germline ends. Looked up from germline, CDR1 is SGHNT and CDR2 is YYREEE (reference sequence). The CDR3 is 14 residues long.

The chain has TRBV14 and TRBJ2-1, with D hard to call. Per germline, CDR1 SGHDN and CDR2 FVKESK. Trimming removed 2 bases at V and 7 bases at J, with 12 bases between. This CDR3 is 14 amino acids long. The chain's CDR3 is CASSQRKGTNEQFF. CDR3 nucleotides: TGTGCCAGCAGCCAACGTAAGGGAACGAATGAGCAGTTCTTC.

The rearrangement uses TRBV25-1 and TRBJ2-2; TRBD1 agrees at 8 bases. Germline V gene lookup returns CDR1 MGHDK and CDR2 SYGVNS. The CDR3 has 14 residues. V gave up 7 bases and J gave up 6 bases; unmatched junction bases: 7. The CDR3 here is CASTGQGIPGELFF. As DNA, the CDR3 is TGTGCCAGCACCGGACAGGGCATCCCCGGGGAGCTGTTTTTT.

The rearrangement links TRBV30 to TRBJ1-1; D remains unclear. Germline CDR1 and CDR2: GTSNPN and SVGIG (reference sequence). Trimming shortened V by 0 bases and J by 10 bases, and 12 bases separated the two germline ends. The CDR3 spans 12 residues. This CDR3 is CAWSVLRYSAFF. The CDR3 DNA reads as TGTGCCTGGAGTGTTTTGCGTTATTCAGCTTTCTTT. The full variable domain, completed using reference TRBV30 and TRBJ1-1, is SQTIHQWPATLVQPVGSPLSLECTVEGTSNPNLYWYRQAAGRGLQLLFYSVGIGQISSEVPQNLSASRPQDRQFILSSKKLLLSDSGFYLCAWSVLRYSAFFGQGTRLTVV.

CDR3 sequence: CASSGRGEWETQYF. CDR3 DNA sequence: TGTGCCAGCAGCGGGCGGGGGGAGTGGGAGACCCAGTACTTC. The chain links TRBV4-2 to TRBJ2-5, with 8 positions matching TRBD2. CDR1 is LGHNA and CDR2 is YNFKEQ in the germline V gene. This CDR3 comprises 14 residues. V dropped 5 bases and J dropped 5; count of bases not matched to a gene: 7.

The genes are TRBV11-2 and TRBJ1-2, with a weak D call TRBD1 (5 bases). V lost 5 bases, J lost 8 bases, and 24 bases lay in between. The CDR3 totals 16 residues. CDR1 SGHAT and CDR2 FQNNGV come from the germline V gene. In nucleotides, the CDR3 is TGTGCCAGCAGCCCATTACCTCCAGAGAGGGGAGACGGCTACACCTTC. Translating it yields CASSPLPPERGDGYTF.

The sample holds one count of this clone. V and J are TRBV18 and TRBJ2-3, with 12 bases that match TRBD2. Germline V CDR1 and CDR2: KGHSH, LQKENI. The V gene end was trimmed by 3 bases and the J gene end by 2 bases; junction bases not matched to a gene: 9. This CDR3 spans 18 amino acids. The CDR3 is CASSPYQRLAGVTDTQYF. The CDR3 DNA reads TGTGCCAGCTCACCCTACCAACGACTAGCGGGAGTCACAGATACGCAGTATTTT. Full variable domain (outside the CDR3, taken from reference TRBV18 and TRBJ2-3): NAGVMQNPRHLVRRRGQEARLRCSPMKGHSHVYWYRQLPEEGLKFMVYLQKENIIDESGMPKERFSAEFPKEGPSILRIQQVVRGDSAAYFCASSPYQRLAGVTDTQYFGPGTRLTVL.

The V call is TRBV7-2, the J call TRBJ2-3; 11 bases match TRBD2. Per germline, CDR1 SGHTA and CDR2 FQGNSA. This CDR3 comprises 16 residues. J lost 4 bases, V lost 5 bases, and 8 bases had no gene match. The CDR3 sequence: CASSKTSGILADTQYF. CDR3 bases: TGTGCCAGCAGCAAGACTAGCGGGATTTTGGCAGATACGCAGTATTTT.

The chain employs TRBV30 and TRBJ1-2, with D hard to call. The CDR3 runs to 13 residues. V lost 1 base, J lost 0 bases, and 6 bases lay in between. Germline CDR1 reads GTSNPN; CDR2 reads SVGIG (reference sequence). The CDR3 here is CAWSELTNYGYTF. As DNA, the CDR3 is TGTGCCTGGAGTGAGCTGACTAACTATGGCTACACCTTC.

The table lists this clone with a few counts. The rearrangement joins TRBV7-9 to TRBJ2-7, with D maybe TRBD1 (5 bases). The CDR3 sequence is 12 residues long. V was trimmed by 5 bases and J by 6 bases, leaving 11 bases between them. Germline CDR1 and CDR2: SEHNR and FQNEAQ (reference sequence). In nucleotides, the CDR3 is TGTGCCAGCAGCCGACAGTTGAGCGAGCAGTACTTC. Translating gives CASSRQLSEQYF.

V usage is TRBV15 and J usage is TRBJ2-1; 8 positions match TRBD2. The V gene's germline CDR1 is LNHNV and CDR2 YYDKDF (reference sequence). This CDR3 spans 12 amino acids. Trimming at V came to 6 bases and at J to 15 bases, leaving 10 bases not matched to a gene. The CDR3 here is CATSVGTRGRFF. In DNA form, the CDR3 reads TGTGCCACCAGTGTGGGGACTAGAGGAAGGTTCTTC.

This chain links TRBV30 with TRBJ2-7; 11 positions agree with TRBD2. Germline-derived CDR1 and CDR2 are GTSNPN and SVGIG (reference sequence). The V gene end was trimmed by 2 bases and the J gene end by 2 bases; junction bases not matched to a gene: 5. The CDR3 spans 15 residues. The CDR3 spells CAWSPLAGGAYEQYF. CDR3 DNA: TGTGCCTGGAGTCCATTAGCGGGGGGGGCCTACGAGCAGTACTTC.

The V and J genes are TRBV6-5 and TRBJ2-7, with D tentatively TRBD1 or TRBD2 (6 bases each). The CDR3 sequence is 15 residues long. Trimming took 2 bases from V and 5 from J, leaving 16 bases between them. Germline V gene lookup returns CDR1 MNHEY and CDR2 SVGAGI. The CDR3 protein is CASSYRPSGAHEQYF. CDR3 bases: TGTGCCAGCAGTTACCGGCCCTCGGGGGCCCACGAGCAGTACTTC.

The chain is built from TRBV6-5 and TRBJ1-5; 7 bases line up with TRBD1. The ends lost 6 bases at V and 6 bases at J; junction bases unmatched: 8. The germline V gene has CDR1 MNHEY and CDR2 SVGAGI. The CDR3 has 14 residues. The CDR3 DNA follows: TGTGCCAGCAGGTCACGACAGGGAAGTCAGCCCCAGCATTTT. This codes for CASRSRQGSQPQHF.

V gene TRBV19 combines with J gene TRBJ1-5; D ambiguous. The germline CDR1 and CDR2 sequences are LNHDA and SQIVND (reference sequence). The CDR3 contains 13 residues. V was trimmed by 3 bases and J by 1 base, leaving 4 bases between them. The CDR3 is CASSIKSNQPQHF. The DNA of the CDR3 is TGTGCCAGTAGTATTAAGAGCAATCAGCCCCAGCATTTT.